The subject of this entry is one T cell receptor beta chain. These data are taken from a study of blood T cell repertoires in COVID-19. The method was immunoSEQ multiplex PCR; TCRdb's version includes in-frame clones alone and lacks a portion of them. The top ten hold around 10% of the sample, which has about 52,000 clones, approximately 83% seen once. The CDR3 has 14 amino acids. With 1 base removed from V and 4 bases from J, the gap between germline ends came to 9 bases. Per germline, CDR1 SGHTS and CDR2 YDEGEE. The clonotype comes from a man older than 75 with COVID-19, enrolled during active disease. What was sequenced was peripheral blood. V is TRBV5-8 and J is TRBJ1-5; a possible D gene is TRBD1 (5 bases). This chain's CDR3 is CASSLQWTNQPQHF. The CDR3 nucleotides are TGTGCCAGCAGCTTGCAGTGGACAAATCAGCCCCAGCATTTT.